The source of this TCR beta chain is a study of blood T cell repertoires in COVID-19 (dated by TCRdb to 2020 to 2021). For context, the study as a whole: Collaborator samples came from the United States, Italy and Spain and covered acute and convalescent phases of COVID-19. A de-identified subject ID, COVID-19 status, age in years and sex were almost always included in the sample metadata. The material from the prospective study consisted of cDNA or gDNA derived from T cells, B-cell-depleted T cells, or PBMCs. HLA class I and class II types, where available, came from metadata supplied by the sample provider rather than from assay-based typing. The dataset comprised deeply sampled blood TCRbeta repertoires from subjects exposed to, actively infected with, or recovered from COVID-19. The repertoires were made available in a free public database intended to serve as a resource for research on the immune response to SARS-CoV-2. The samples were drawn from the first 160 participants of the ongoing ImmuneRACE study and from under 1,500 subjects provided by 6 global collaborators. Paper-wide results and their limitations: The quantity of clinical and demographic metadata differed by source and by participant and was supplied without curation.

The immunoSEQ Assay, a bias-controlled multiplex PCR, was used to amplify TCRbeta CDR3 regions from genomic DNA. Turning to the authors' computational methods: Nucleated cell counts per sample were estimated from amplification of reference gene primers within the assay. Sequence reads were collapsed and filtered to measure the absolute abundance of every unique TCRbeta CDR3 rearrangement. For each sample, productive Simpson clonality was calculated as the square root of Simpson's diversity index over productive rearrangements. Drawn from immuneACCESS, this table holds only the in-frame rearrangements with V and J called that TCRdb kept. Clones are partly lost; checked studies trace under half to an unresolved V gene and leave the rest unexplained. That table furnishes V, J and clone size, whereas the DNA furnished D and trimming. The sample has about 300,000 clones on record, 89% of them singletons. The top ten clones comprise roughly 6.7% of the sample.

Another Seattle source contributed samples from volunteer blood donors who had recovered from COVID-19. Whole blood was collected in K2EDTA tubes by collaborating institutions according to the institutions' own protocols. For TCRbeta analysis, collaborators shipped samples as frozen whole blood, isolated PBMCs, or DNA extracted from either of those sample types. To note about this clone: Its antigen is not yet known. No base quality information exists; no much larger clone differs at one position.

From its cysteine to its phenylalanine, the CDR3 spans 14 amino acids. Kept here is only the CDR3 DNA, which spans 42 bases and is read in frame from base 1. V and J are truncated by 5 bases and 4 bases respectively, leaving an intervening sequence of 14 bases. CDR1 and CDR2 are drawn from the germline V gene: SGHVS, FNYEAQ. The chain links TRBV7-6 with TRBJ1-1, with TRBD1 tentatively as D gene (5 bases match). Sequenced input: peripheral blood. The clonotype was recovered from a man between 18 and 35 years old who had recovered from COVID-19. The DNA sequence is TGTGCCAGCAGCCCTAGCGGGGGAAGCACTGAAGCTTTCTTT. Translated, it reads CASSPSGGSTEAFF.